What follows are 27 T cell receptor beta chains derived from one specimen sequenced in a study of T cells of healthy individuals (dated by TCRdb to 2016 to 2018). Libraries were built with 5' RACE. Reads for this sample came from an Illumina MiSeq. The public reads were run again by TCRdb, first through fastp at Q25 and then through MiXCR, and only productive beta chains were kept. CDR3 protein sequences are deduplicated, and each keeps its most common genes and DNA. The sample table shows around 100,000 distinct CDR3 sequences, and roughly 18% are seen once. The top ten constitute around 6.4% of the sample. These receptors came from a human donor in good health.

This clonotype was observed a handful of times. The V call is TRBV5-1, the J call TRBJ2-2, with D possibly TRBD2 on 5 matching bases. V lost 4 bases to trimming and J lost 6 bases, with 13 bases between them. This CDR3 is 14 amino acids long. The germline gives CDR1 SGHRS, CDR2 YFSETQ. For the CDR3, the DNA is TGCGCCAGCAGCATTGACTATCTCGCCGGGGAGCTGTTTTTT. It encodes CASSIDYLAGELFF.

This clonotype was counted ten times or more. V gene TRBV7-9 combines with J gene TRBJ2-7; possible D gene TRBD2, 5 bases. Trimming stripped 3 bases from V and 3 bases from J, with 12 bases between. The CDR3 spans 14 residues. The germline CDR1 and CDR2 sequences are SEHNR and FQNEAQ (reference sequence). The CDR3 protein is CASSLTNSNYEQYF. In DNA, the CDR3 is TGTGCCAGCAGCTTGACTAACTCCAACTACGAGCAGTACTTC. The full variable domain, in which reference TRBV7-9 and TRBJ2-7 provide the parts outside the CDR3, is DTGVSQNPRHKITKRGQNVTFRCDPISEHNRLYWYRQTLGQGPEFLTYFQNEAQLEKSRLLSDRFSAERPKGSFSTLEIQRTEQGDSAMYLCASSLTNSNYEQYFGPGTRLTVT.

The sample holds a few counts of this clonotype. The CDR3 nucleotides are TGTGCCAGCAGGGACCCCTCTGGGGCCAACGTCCTGACTTTC. Protein sequence: CASRDPSGANVLTF. This sequence joins TRBV2 and TRBJ2-6; D remains unclear. This CDR3 contains 14 residues. V gave up 6 bases and J gave up 0 bases, with 6 bases separating them. In germline, CDR1 is SNHLY, CDR2 FYNNEI.

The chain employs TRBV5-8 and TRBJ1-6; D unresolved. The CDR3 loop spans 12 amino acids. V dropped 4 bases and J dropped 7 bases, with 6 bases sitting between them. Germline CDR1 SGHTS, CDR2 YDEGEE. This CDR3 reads CASSILNSPLHF. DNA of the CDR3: TGTGCCAGCAGCATATTAAATTCACCCCTCCACTTT.

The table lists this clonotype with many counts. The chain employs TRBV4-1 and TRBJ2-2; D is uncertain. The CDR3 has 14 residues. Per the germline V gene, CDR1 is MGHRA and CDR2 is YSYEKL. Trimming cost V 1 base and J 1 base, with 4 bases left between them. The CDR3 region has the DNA TGCGCCAGCAGCCAAGGGTGGAACACCGGGGAGCTGTTTTTT. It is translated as CASSQGWNTGELFF.

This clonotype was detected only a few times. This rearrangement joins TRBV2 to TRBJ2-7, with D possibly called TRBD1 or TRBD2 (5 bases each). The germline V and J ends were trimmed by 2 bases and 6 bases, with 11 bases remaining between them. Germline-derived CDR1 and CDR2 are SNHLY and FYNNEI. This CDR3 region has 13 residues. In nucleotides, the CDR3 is TGTGCCAGCAGTGAATGTGAGGGGTGCGAGCAGTACTTC. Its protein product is CASSECEGCEQYF.

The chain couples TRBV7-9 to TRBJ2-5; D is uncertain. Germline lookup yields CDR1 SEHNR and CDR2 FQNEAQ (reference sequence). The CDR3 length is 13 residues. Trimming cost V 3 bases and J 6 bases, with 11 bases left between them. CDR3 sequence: CASSFGGLQTQYF. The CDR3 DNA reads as TGTGCCAGCAGCTTTGGCGGCTTGCAGACCCAGTACTTC.

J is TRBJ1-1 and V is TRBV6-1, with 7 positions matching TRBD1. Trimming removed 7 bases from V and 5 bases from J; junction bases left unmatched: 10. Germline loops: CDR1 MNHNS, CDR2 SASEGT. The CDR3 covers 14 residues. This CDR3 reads CASKVRRGRTEAFF. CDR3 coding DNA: TGTGCCAGCAAAGTAAGGAGGGGGCGTACTGAAGCTTTCTTT.

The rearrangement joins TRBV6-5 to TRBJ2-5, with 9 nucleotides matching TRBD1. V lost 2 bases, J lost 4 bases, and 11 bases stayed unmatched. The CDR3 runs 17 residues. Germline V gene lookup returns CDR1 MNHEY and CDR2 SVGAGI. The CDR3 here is CASSYTHPGTGRETQYF. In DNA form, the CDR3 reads TGTGCCAGCAGTTACACCCATCCCGGGACAGGGAGAGAGACCCAGTACTTC.

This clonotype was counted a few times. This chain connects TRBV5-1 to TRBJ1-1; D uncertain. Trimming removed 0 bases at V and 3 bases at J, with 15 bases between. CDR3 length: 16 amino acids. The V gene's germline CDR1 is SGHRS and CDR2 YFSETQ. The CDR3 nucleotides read TGCGCCAGCAGCTTGGAAGGGATCAAGTGGGACACTGAAGCTTTCTTT. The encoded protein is CASSLEGIKWDTEAFF.

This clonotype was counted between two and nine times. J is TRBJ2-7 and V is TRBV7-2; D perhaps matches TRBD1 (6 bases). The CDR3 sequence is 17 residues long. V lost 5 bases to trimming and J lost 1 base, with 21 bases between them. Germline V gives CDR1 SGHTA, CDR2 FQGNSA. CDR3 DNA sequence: TGTGCCAGCAGCCCCCGACTCGACAGGCAATTTTCCTACGAGCAGTACTTC. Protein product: CASSPRLDRQFSYEQYF.

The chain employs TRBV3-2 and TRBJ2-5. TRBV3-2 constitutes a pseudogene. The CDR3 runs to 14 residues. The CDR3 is CASSPSALQETQYF. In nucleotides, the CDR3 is TGTGCCAGCAGCCCCAGCGCGCTCCAAGAGACCCAGTACTTC.

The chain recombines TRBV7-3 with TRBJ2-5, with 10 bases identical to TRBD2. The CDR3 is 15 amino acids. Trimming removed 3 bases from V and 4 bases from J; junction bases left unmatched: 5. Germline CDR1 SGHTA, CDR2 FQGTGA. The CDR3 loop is CASSFVAGGGETQYF. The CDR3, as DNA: TGTGCCAGCAGCTTTGTAGCGGGAGGCGGAGAGACCCAGTACTTC.

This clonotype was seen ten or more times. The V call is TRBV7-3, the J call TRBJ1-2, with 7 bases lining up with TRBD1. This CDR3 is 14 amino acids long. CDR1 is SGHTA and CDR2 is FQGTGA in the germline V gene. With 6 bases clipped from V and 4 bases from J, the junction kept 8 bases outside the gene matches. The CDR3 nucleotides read TGTGCCAGCAGTCGCGAGGGGGCCGGCTATGGCTACACCTTC. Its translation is CASSREGAGYGYTF. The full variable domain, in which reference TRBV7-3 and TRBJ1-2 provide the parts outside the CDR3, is GAGVSQTPSNKVTEKGKYVELRCDPISGHTALYWYRQSLGQGPEFLIYFQGTGAADDSGLPNDRFFAVRPEGSVSTLKIQRTERGDSAVYLCASSREGAGYGYTFGSGTRLTVV.

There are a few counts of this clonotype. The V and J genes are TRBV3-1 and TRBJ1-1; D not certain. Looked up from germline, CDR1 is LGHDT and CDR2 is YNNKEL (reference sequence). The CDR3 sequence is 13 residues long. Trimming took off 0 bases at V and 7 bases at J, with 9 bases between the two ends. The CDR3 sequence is CASSQDVDNEAFF. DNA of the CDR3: TGTGCCAGCAGCCAAGACGTGGATAATGAAGCTTTCTTT.

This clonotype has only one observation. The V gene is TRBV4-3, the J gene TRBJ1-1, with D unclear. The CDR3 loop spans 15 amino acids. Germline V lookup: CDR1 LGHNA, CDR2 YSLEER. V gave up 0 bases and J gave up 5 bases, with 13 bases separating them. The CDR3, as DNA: TGCGCCAGCAGCCAAGACAGAGGAGGTCGGACTGAAGCTTTCTTT. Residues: CASSQDRGGRTEAFF.

CDR3 in DNA: TGTGCCAGCAGCGTAGAGGGCGGGCTAGCGGGGAGCAATGAGCAGTTCTTC. Translated: CASSVEGGLAGSNEQFF. The chain combines TRBV9 with TRBJ2-1; 9 nucleotides agree with TRBD2. The germline gives CDR1 SGDLS, CDR2 YYNGEE. V lost 0 bases and J lost 6; bases outside the gene matches: 10. CDR3 length equals 17 residues.

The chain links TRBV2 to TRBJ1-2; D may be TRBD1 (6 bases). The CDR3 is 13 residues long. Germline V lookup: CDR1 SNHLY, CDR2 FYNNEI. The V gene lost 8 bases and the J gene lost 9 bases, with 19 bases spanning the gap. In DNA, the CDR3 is TGTGCCAGCGGTTGGGGGACAACGGGAAGCTACACCTTC. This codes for CASGWGTTGSYTF.

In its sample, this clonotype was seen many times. The DNA of the CDR3 is TGCAGCGTTGAAGCCAGATCCAATGAGCAGTTCTTC. Protein: CSVEARSNEQFF. The chain is built from TRBV29-1 and TRBJ2-1; no reliable D call. Trimming shortened V by 1 base and J by 6 bases, and 7 bases separated the two germline ends. The CDR3 is 12 residues long. The germline CDR1 and CDR2 sequences are SQVTM and ANQGSEA.

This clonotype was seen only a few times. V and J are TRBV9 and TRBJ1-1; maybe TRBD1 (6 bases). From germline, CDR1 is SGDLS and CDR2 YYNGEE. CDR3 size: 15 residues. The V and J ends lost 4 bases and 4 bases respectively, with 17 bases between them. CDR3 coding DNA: TGTGCCAGCAGCAGGCTACAGGGATTTGGCACTGAAGCTTTCTTT. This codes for CASSRLQGFGTEAFF.

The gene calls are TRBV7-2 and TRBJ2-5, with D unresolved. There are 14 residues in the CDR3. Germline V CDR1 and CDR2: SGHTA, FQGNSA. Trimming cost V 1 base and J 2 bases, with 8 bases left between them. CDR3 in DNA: TGTGCCAGCAGCTTAGATCCCTCGCAAGAGACCCAGTACTTC. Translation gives CASSLDPSQETQYF. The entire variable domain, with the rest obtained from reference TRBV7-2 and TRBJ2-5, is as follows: GAGVSQSPSNKVTEKGKDVELRCDPISGHTALYWYRQSLGQGLEFLIYFQGNSAPDKSGLPSDRFSAERTGGSVSTLTIQRTQQEDSAVYLCASSLDPSQETQYFGPGTRLLVL.

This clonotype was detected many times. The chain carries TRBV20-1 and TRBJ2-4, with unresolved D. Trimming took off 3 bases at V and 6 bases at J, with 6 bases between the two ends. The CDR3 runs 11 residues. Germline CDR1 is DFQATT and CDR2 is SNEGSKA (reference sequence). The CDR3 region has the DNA TGCAGTGCTAGTCCCCCAAACATTCAGTACTTC. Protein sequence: CSASPPNIQYF.

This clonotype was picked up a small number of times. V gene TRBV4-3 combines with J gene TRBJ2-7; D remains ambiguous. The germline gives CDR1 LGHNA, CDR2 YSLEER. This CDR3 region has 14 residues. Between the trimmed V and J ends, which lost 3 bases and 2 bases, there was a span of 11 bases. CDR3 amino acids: CASSQSNFAYEQYF. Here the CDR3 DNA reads TGCGCCAGCAGCCAGAGTAACTTTGCCTACGAGCAGTACTTC.

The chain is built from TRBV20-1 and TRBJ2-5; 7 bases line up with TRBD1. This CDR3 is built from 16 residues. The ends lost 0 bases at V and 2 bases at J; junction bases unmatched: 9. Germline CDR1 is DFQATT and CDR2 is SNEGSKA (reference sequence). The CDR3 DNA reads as TGCAGTGCTAGAGATTTTAGGCAGGGGGAACAAGAGACCCAGTACTTC. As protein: CSARDFRQGEQETQYF.

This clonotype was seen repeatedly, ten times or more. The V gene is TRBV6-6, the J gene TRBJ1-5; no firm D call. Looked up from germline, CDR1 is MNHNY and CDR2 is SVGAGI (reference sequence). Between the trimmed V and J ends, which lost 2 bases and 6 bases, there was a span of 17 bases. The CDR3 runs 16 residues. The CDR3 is CASSYPSGSEIQPQHF. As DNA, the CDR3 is TGTGCCAGCAGTTACCCCTCAGGATCAGAAATTCAGCCCCAGCATTTT.

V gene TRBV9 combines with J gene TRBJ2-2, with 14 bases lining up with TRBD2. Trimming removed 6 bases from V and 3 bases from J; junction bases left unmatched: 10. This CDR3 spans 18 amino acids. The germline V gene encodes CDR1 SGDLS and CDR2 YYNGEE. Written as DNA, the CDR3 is TGTGCCAGCACCCTGACTAGCGGGGGGGCGGCATACACCGGGGAGCTGTTTTTT. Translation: CASTLTSGGAAYTGELFF.

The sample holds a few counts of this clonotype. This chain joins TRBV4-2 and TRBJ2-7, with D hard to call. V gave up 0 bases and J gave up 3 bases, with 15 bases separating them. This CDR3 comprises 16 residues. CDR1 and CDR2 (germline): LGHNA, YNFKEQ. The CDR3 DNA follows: TGTGCCAGCAGCCAAGAATCGGGCAGCCTTCACTACGAGCAGTACTTC. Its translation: CASSQESGSLHYEQYF.